What follows is one T cell receptor (beta chain) and its context. Its antigen remains unidentified. The sample is drawn from a study of T cell repertoires in cytomegalovirus infection. Study conclusions and caveats: HLA-C-restricted, CMV-specific TCR beta clonotypes were dominant ex vivo.

The CDR3 is 14 amino acids. V was trimmed by 2 bases and J by 6 bases, leaving 13 bases between them. TCRdb itself ran the reads through MiXCR, one entry per CDR3 protein. The sample shows under 850,000 distinct CDR3 sequences, under 40% of them seen only once. The J gene is TRBJ1-1, the V gene TRBV12-3 or TRBV12-4, with D possibly matching TRBD1 (6 bases). This TCR was recovered from a human donor in good health (CMV status not recorded). Some clones in this sample may be carry-over from other donors' samples. The sample comprised PBMCs. CDR3 protein: CASSLRGASPEAFF. The CDR3, as DNA: TGTGCCAGCAGTTTACGGGGGGCGTCCCCTGAAGCTTTCTTT.